Shown below are 14 T cell receptor beta chains from a single sample sequenced in a study of beta chain features in type 1 diabetes. The sequenced template was cDNA made from the entire isolated RNA. The method was immunoSEQ multiplex PCR; TCRdb's version includes in-frame clones alone and lacks a portion of them. The sample includes roughly 500,000 clones, over 10% of them seen just once. The specimen sequenced was naive CD4+ T cells from blood. These receptors were collected from a woman younger than 35 in good health.

This clone was counted a few times. The chain links TRBV11-1 to TRBJ2-2; 13 nucleotides agree with TRBD2. Unmatched junction bases numbered 6, after V lost 5 bases and J lost 6 bases. The CDR3 sequence is 16 residues long. Germline lookup yields CDR1 SGHAT and CDR2 FQDESV (reference sequence). This chain's CDR3 is CASSPRTSGSPGELFF. The CDR3 DNA follows: TGTGCCAGCAGCCCCCGGACTAGCGGGAGCCCCGGGGAGCTGTTTTTT.

This clone was observed a few times. This chain joins TRBV27 and TRBJ2-3, with D perhaps matching TRBD2 (5 bases). V lost 5 bases and J lost 6, with 21 bases in between. CDR3 length equals 16 residues. Germline-derived CDR1 and CDR2 are MNHEY and SMNVEV (reference sequence). Written as DNA, the CDR3 is TGTGCCAGCAGTCCAAATTCAATCGGGAAAAGGGATACGCAGTATTTT. It translates to CASSPNSIGKRDTQYF.

This clone occurred a few times. V usage is TRBV2 and J usage is TRBJ2-1; possible D gene TRBD1, 5 bases. This CDR3 comprises 12 residues. In germline, CDR1 is SNHLY, CDR2 FYNNEI. V lost 5 bases, J lost 5 bases, and 7 bases lay in between. The CDR3 spells CASSQGNNEQFF. CDR3 DNA sequence: TGTGCCAGCAGTCAGGGTAACAATGAGCAGTTCTTC. Full variable domain (remainder filled in from reference TRBV2 and TRBJ2-1): EPEVTQTPSHQVTQMGQEVILRCVPISNHLYFYWYRQILGQKVEFLVSFYNNEISEKSEIFDDQFSVERPDGSNFTLKIRSTKLEDSAMYFCASSQGNNEQFFGPGTRLTVL.

In its sample, this clone was seen a few times. The chain recombines TRBV5-1 with TRBJ1-1; 9 bases agree with TRBD1. CDR3 length: 14 amino acids. V was pared by 3 bases and J by 3 bases, with 3 bases of the junction left unmatched. The germline gives CDR1 SGHRS, CDR2 YFSETQ. CDR3 protein: CASSSTGGYTEAFF. CDR3 nucleotides: TGCGCCAGCAGCTCGACAGGGGGGTACACTGAAGCTTTCTTT.

The gene calls are TRBV12-5 and TRBJ2-3; D gene ambiguous. CDR1 and CDR2 from the germline V gene are LGHNT and FRNRAP. V lost 5 bases and J 3 bases, leaving 21 bases between the germline ends. CDR3 length: 17 residues. CDR3 in DNA: TGTGCTAGTGGTCCCCACCGGGCCTCAACGCCTACAGATACGCAGTATTTT. Its protein is CASGPHRASTPTDTQYF.

This clone was seen only a few times. The chain carries TRBV9 and TRBJ2-3, with D unclear. The ends were cut back, 2 bases at V and 2 bases at J, with 9 bases in the middle. The V gene's germline CDR1 is SGDLS and CDR2 YYNGEE. The CDR3 covers 14 residues. CDR3 DNA: TGTGCCAGCAGCGTTTCGGGTCTCACAGATACGCAGTATTTT. It encodes CASSVSGLTDTQYF.

V is TRBV7-8 and J is TRBJ2-1, with 14 bases matching TRBD2. The CDR3 contains 15 residues. V lost 5 bases, J lost 4 bases, and 1 base stayed unmatched. Germline V gene sequence: CDR1 SGHVS, CDR2 FQNEAQ. The CDR3 sequence: CASSRTSGRYNEQFF. The CDR3 DNA follows: TGTGCCAGCAGCCGGACTAGCGGGAGGTACAATGAGCAGTTCTTC. Full variable domain (outside the CDR3, taken from reference TRBV7-8 and TRBJ2-1): GAGVSQSPRYKVAKRGQDVALRCDPISGHVSLFWYQQALGQGPEFLTYFQNEAQLDKSGLPSDRFFAERPEGSVSTLKIQRTQQEDSAVYLCASSRTSGRYNEQFFGPGTRLTVL.

The rearrangement links TRBV2 to TRBJ2-1; a possible D gene is TRBD1 (6 bases). Per the germline V gene, CDR1 is SNHLY and CDR2 is FYNNEI. Deletions cut 6 bases from V and 10 bases from J, with 10 bases between. This CDR3 has 11 amino acids. CDR3 in amino acids: CASRAGVEQFF. Written as DNA, the CDR3 is TGTGCCAGCAGAGCAGGGGTAGAGCAGTTCTTC.

This clone was found a few times. The rearrangement joins TRBV13 to TRBJ1-4; D ambiguous. Trimming shortened V by 5 bases and J by 2 bases, and 9 bases separated the two germline ends. Germline V lookup: CDR1 PRHDT, CDR2 FYEKMQ (reference sequence). The CDR3 consists of 14 residues. CDR3 region: CASSPDPTNEKLFF. The CDR3 nucleotides are TGTGCCAGCAGCCCCGATCCGACTAATGAAAAACTGTTTTTT.

This clone appeared a few times. This sequence joins TRBV7-9 and TRBJ2-1; D remains unclear. Per the germline V gene, CDR1 is SEHNR and CDR2 is FQNEAQ (reference sequence). The germline V and J ends were trimmed by 1 base and 5 bases, with 9 bases remaining between them. The CDR3 has 14 residues. This CDR3 is CASSLGLINNEQFF. CDR3 coding DNA: TGTGCCAGCAGCTTAGGGCTGATCAACAATGAGCAGTTCTTC.

This clone was recorded a few times. V and J are TRBV9 and TRBJ2-2, with D perhaps TRBD2 (6 bases). Per the germline V gene, CDR1 is SGDLS and CDR2 is YYNGEE. V lost 1 base to trimming and J lost 1 base, with 8 bases between them. The CDR3 length is 15 residues. CDR3 coding DNA: TGTGCCAGCAGCGTAACAGCGGGGAACACCGGGGAGCTGTTTTTT. Its translation is CASSVTAGNTGELFF.

This clone showed up just a few times. The gene calls are TRBV7-9 and TRBJ1-2, with no clear D. CDR1 is SEHNR and CDR2 is FQNEAQ in the germline V gene (reference sequence). Trimming pared 0 bases from V and 4 bases from J, leaving 6 bases between. CDR3 length: 13 amino acids. The CDR3 loop is CASSLATPYGYTF. The CDR3 DNA reads as TGTGCCAGCAGCTTAGCTACGCCCTATGGCTACACCTTC.

The CDR3 sequence is CASSPTAGGRETQYF. CDR3 DNA: TGTGCCAGCTCACCAACAGCGGGGGGGCGAGAGACCCAGTACTTC. The J gene is TRBJ2-5, the V gene TRBV18; TRBD2 matches at 10 bases. V trimming: 2 bases; J trimming: 4 bases; junction bases outside the gene matches: 4. Germline CDR1 reads KGHSH; CDR2 reads LQKENI. The CDR3 has 15 residues.

The chain has TRBV9 and TRBJ2-3; D is ambiguous. The germline V gene encodes CDR1 SGDLS and CDR2 YYNGEE. The V end lost 0 bases, the J end lost 5 bases, and 10 bases lay between the germline ends. The CDR3 sequence is 14 residues long. CDR3 in amino acids: CASSVDGVGDTQYF. The DNA for the CDR3 is TGTGCCAGCAGCGTAGATGGGGTGGGAGATACGCAGTATTTT.